This TCR beta chain was profiled in a study of blood T cell repertoires in COVID-19. Across the whole study: Italy, Spain and the United States were the sources of the convalescent and acute COVID-19 samples. The cDNA or gDNA used as material had been derived from T cells, B-cell-depleted T cells, or PBMCs.

Per the original methods: The assay estimated nucleated cells by amplifying reference gene primers. TCRdb keeps only in-frame clones here, not all; method: immunoSEQ multiplex PCR. The V and J calls and clone size are taken from that table; D and trimming were inferred from the DNA. The sample records approximately 100,000 clones, less than 85% being singletons. The V end lost 3 bases, the J end lost 8 bases, and 19 bases lay between the germline ends. Germline CDR1 is LGHNA and CDR2 is YSLEER. The CDR3 covers 15 residues. The genes are TRBV4-3 and TRBJ1-2; D not resolved. This sequence originates from a woman between 70 and 85 years old with active or convalescent COVID-19. Material: peripheral blood. Written as DNA, the CDR3 is TGCGCCAGCAGCCAGGCCTCCTTCCGGGAGGAAGGCTACACCTTC. Its translation: CASSQASFREEGYTF.